The entry below gives a single T cell receptor (beta chain) sequence along with its context. Some clones are missing from TCRdb's copy, which holds only in-frame ones; the method was immunoSEQ multiplex PCR. Of roughly 82,000 clones in the sample, 85% to 95% are singletons; the top ten hold approximately 0.27%. The sample belongs to a study of technical replicates of blood from several donors. Germline values: CDR1 MNHNS, CDR2 SASEGT. This CDR3 region has 12 residues. Trimming removed 6 bases at V and 4 bases at J, with 7 bases between. The sequenced sample was T cells isolated from PBMCs. The clonotype originates from a human donor in good health. The gene calls are TRBV6-1 and TRBJ2-1; a possible D gene is TRBD2 (5 bases). The DNA of the CDR3 is TGTGCCAGCAGGACGGGGTACAATGAGCAGTTCTTC. Protein product: CASRTGYNEQFF.